This T cell receptor beta chain was obtained from a study of cytomegalovirus exposure and HLA in healthy donors. Study conclusions and caveats: In a later analysis, productive TCRs from donors in an Asian-associated ancestry cluster reportedly carried fewer N-insertions than the cohort mean. TCR beta V- and J-gene trimming, according to a later analysis, was linked to a missense DCLRE1C variant.

A multiplex PCR was run with 60 Vbeta primers and 13 Jbeta primers. Original processing methods: Counted up in a later analysis, unique TCR beta chains came to some 80 million, with 9.5 million to 13 million shared. Sequencing was performed with immunoSEQ multiplex PCR; in TCRdb, only in-frame clones are kept and a portion is missing. For V, J and clone size, that table is used; D and trimming come from the DNA. This sample has 70,000 to 95,000 clones; around three quarters occur once, and the top ten carry approximately 1%. V gave up 7 bases and J gave up 2 bases, with 18 bases separating them. This CDR3 contains 16 residues. Germline V CDR1 and CDR2: MNHEY, SMNVEV (reference sequence). Notes on this clone: Its antigen is still unknown.

The sample comprised PBMCs. The source is a male donor in good health and CMV-seronegative. V gene TRBV27 combines with J gene TRBJ1-3; possible D gene TRBD1, 5 bases. The CDR3 is CASITLHGGAGNTIYF. The CDR3 DNA reads TGTGCCAGCATCACCCTCCACGGGGGGGCTGGAAACACCATATATTTT.